This TCR beta chain was sequenced for a study of T cell responses to AZD1222 COVID-19 vaccine. Study-wide results and caveats: As reported, nearly half of all spike-specific TCRs target variant regions that are unmutated.

To note about this clone: Its specificity is unknown.

The repertoire was sequenced with immunoSEQ multiplex PCR; TCRdb's copy has only in-frame clones and lacks some. The table includes roughly 120,000 clones, around 85% detected once. There are 16 residues in the CDR3. V shed 4 bases and J shed 4 bases, with 19 bases lying between them. Germline V gene sequence: CDR1 SGHTA, CDR2 FQGNSA. The receptor's source is an adult in good health. This sample comprised peripheral blood, obtained on day 0 of AZD1222 vaccination. This chain joins TRBV7-2 and TRBJ2-5; perhaps D is TRBD1 or TRBD2 (5 bases each). The CDR3 loop is CASSSTWHGGGETQYF. The DNA of the CDR3 is TGTGCCAGCAGCTCCACTTGGCACGGTGGGGGAGAGACCCAGTACTTC.